This TCR beta chain appears in the sequencing data of a study of CD8 T cells in Susac syndrome. The CD8+ and CD4+ T cells were isolated magnetically using a negative isolation approach, whereas the TEMRA cells were enriched by FACS. Reverse transcription used 0.5 to 1 ug RNA and random hexamers. Coverage of TCR beta CDR3 amplification by immunoSEQ multiplex PCR extended to 54 Vbeta and 13 Jbeta. TCRdb redid the calling of the immunoSEQ multiplex PCR reads with MiXCR, one entry per CDR3 protein. Of 150,000 or so distinct CDR3 sequences listed, about 96% are singletons. The V segment lost 5 bases and the J segment 4 bases; nucleotides outside the gene matches: 8. This CDR3 comprises 15 residues. CDR1 and CDR2 (germline): MDHEN, SYDVKM.

This chain links TRBV28 with TRBJ2-7; 10 bases agree with TRBD2. The material sequenced was CD4+ T cells from PBMCs. This clonotype was sampled from a human donor with Susac syndrome. The CDR3 DNA sequence: TGTGCCAGCAGTCCCCGGGGTAGCGGGAGGTACGAGCAGTACTTC. Amino acid sequence: CASSPRGSGRYEQYF.